This T cell receptor beta chain comes out of a study of regulatory T cells in long-lasting Graves disease. The CDR3 has 14 residues. Germline V gene lookup returns CDR1 SGHNT and CDR2 YENEEA. Trimming removed 0 bases from V and 12 bases from J, with 17 bases in between. Time point meaning: persistent/refractory GD, antithyroid drugs over 5 years with positive TRAb. The TCR library used RNA extracted from PBMCs. A volume of roughly 9.1 milliliters of peripheral blood was collected in EDTA tubes. This clonotype was observed many times. CDR3-region Arm-PCR and iRepertoire HTBI primers produced the TCR beta libraries. TCRdb used MiXCR to reprocess the multiplex PCR reads, holding one entry per CDR3 protein. The sample lists hundreds of thousands of distinct CDR3 sequences; 20% to 25% were seen once.

This specimen consisted of peripheral blood mononuclear cells (PBMCs), obtained when the disease was refractory, from a patient treated with antithyroid drugs. The receptor's source is a female donor with Graves disease. The V call is TRBV11-3, the J call TRBJ2-5, with D possibly called TRBD1 or TRBD2 (5 bases each). CDR3 sequence: CASSLETPGTTEYF. The CDR3 nucleotides read TGTGCCAGCAGCTTAGAAACGCCCGGGACCACCGAGTACTTC.